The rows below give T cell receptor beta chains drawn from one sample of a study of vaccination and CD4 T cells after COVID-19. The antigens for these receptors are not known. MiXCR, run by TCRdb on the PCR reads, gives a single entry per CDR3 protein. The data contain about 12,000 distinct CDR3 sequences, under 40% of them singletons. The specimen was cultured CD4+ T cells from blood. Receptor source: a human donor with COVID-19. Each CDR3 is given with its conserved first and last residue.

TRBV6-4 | CASSPLAGEITDTQYF
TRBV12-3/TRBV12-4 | CASRTGTGSNSPLHF
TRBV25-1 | CASRDKTGGYQPQHF
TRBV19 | CASSISETGRWGYTF
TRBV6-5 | CASSLLAGEQYF
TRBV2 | CASSEGQTYQPQHF
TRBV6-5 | CASSSITGGYGYTF
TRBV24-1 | CATSVSQGAGETQYF
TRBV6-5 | CASSYSGYPAPLHF
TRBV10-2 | CASIGLAGGSVYNEQFF
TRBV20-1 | CSAPPEGPYGYTF
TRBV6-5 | CASSYSTGYPSYEQYF
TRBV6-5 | CASSLNGRGSKQPQHF
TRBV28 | CASRQTAYEQYF
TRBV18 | CASSGLGSDYYGYTF
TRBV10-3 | CATLGQGDTEAFF
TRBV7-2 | CASTAGGAGDEKLFF
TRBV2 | CASRGGGGLGETQYF
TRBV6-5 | CASSYPGQAGQYF
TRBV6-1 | CASGQGINQPQHF
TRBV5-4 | CASSPAVEGDEQYF
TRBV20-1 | CSANLGTSGTYEQYF
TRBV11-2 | CASSLDLSQETQYF
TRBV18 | CASSPSQQGAKGYTF
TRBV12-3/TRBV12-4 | CASRGAGRDSPLHF
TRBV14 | CASSQEGAGALNTEAFF
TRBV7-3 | CASSPGQGQFGYTF
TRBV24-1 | CATSDPTRQEQFF
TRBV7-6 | CASSSDGAGTSSGNTIYF
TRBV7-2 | CASSRTSGGAGDTQYF
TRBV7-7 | CASSSDWQETQYF
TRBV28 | CASSSLTNTEAFF
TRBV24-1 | CATSDVREGRSYEQYF
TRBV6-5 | CASSYSTGFETQYF
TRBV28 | CASVGARLGETQYF
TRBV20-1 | CSANGGEGNTQYF
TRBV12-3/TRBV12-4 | CASSYQRGGNQPQHF
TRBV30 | CAWSLGDRGYEQYF
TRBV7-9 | CASSAGTSGGASLQDTQYF
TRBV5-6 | CASSLVGRKQETQYF
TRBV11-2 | CASSLGSRVETQYF
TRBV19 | CASWTGGTGELFF
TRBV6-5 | CASSSLTGTAVADQPQHF
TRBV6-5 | CASSYAGGNQPQHF
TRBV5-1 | CASSGRHGGGETQYF